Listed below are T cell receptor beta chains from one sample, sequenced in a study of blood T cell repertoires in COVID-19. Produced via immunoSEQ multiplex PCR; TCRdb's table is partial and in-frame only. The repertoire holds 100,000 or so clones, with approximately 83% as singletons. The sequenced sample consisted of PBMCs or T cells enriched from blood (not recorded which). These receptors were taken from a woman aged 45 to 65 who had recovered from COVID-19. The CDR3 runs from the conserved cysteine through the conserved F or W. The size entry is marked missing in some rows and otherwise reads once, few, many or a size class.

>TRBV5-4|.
CASSDPGQGIQETQYF
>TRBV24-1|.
CATSDPAGLTGELFF
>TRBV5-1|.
CASSATDTQYF
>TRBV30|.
CAWTPRGANEKLFF
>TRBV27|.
CASSGTGIHEQYF
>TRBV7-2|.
CASSLGAQNTGELFF
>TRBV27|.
CASSLRRGQSYEQYF
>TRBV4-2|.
CASSQDRSTAEAFF
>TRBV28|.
CASSSGGPYNEQFF
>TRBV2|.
CASTPQGVAYEQYF
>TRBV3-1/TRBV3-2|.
CASSQAGENTIYF
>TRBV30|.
CAWSGIDNLHTEAFF
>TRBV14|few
CASSPGGALNTEAFF
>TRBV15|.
CATSRGAGSGTDTQYF
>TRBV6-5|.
CASQRGSGNTIYF
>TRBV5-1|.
CASAPAGAETQYF
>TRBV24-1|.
CATSDLSRGQDTQYF
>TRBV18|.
CASSPLDRSYEQYF
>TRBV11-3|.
CASSTGGASYNEQFF
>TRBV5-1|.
CASSVLGGGPRTEAFF
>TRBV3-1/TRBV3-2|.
CASSPGQANQPQHF
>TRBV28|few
CASSGPTPPEVVTGELFF
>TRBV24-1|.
CATSGQGEFQPQHF
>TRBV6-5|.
CASKYGQQQQYF